A selection of T cell receptor beta chains follows, all from one sample in a study of control samples from healthy donors and cancer patients. The protocol was immunoSEQ multiplex PCR, while the TCRdb copy is restricted to in-frame clones and leaves out a portion. Among approximately 86,000 clones listed, 85% to 95% were seen once. Sequencing input: blood. These receptors all come from a woman under 40 in good health. Both conserved end residues are part of each CDR3. D genes are given only for firm matches. The size of a clone is reported for some rows only, either as once, few or many, or as a class for expanded clones.

D gene	V gene	clone size	J gene	CDR3 DNA	CDR3 protein
TRBD1	TRBV27	.	TRBJ1-2	TGTGCCAGCAGTTTAGTTGCGACAGGGAATTTCGGCTACACCTTC	CASSLVATGNFGYTF
TRBD1	TRBV7-3	.	TRBJ2-5	TGTGCCAGCAGCCAATCCCCAGGGGGCGCGGAGACCCAGTACTTC	CASSQSPGGAETQYF
.	TRBV11-2	.	TRBJ2-5	TGTGCCAGCAGTTATAAAGGTGGGGAGACCCAGTACTTC	CASSYKGGETQYF
.	TRBV20-1	once	TRBJ1-1	TGCAGTGCTAGTACGCAGGGCTACACTGAAGCTTTCTTT	CSASTQGYTEAFF
TRBD1	TRBV19	.	TRBJ1-6	TGTGCCAGTAGCCGAAATCAGGGACAGGGCAATTCACCCCTCCACTTT	CASSRNQGQGNSPLHF
TRBD2	TRBV19	.	TRBJ2-3	TGTGCCAGTGCCAAGCGGGGGGTCCGGGTCACAGATACGCAGTATTTT	CASAKRGVRVTDTQYF
.	TRBV28	.	TRBJ2-1	TGTGCCAGCAGTCCCGACCTTTTGCAGTTCTTC	CASSPDLLQFF
.	TRBV11-2	.	TRBJ2-5	TGTGCCAGCAGCTTACATACAGGGCCAGAGACCCAGTACTTC	CASSLHTGPETQYF
.	TRBV5-5	.	TRBJ2-1	TGTGCCAGCAGCAGGACGATCTACAATGAGCAGTTCTTC	CASSRTIYNEQFF
.	TRBV2	.	TRBJ2-3	TGTGCCAGCAGTGAACAAAGCGCTCGGGATACGCAGTATTTT	CASSEQSARDTQYF
.	TRBV2	once	TRBJ1-1	TGTGCCAGCAGTGGGGGACACCTGAACACTGAAGCTTTCTTT	CASSGGHLNTEAFF
TRBD2	TRBV27	once	TRBJ2-1	TGTGCCAGCAGTCGAGGGACTAGCGGGAGATACAATGAGCAGTTCTTC	CASSRGTSGRYNEQFF
TRBD1	TRBV4-1	.	TRBJ2-1	TGCGCCAGCAGCCAGCCGGCAAGGGACAGAAACAATGAGCAGTTCTTC	CASSQPARDRNNEQFF
.	TRBV7-2	medium-sized	TRBJ1-1	TGTGCCAGCAGCATCAGGGTTCTACAAAACACTGAAGCTTTCTTT	CASSIRVLQNTEAFF
.	TRBV27	.	TRBJ2-5	TGTGCCAGCAGTGGAGGCCGATGGTATAGCGGCCAAGAGACCCAGTACTTC	CASSGGRWYSGQETQYF
.	TRBV6-1	.	TRBJ1-5	TGTGCCAGCAGTGAGATTGGGGCCCATCAGCCCCAGCATTTT	CASSEIGAHQPQHF
TRBD1	TRBV5-5	.	TRBJ1-3	TGTGCCAGCAGCTTGACCGGGACAGAAGACACCATATATTTT	CASSLTGTEDTIYF
.	TRBV5-1	.	TRBJ1-4	TGCGCCAGCAGCTTGTCCGACAGCCAAAATGAAAAACTGTTTTTT	CASSLSDSQNEKLFF
.	TRBV9	.	TRBJ1-1	TGTGCCAGCAGCCGGGACTTCCTGAACACTGAAGCTTTCTTT	CASSRDFLNTEAFF
.	TRBV21-1	.	TRBJ1-6	TGTGCCAGCAGCGCCCCCCCTGGTTTTGTCCTTTTT	CASSAPPGFVLF
TRBD2	TRBV3-1/TRBV3-2	.	TRBJ2-1	TGTGCCAGCAGCAGTAGCGGGAGGGCCCTCGATGAGCAGTTCTTC	CASSSSGRALDEQFF
.	TRBV28	.	TRBJ1-1	TGTGCCAGCAGCCCCCCCGGACACAACACTGAAGCTTTCTTT	CASSPPGHNTEAFF
TRBD2	TRBV24-1	.	TRBJ2-3	TGTGCCACCAGTGATTTGCCGGTAGCGGGGGTGTCAGATACGCAGTATTTT	CATSDLPVAGVSDTQYF
.	TRBV2	once	TRBJ1-5	TGTGCCAGCAGGGAGGGGCGGCGCCAGCCCCAGCATTTT	CASREGRRQPQHF
TRBD2	TRBV5-1	.	TRBJ2-4	TGCGCCAGCAGCCCGACCAACACGGGGGGAAACATTCAGTACTTC	CASSPTNTGGNIQYF
.	TRBV7-2	.	TRBJ1-5	TGTGCCAGCAGCTTACAGTCACGTCAGCCCCAGCATTTT	CASSLQSRQPQHF
.	TRBV28	.	TRBJ2-7	TGTGCCAGCGGGTACGAGCAGTACTTC	CASGYEQYF
TRBD1	TRBV28	.	TRBJ1-2	TGTGCCAGCAGTTTATTTCAGGGGGCGCGTTCCGGCTACACCTTC	CASSLFQGARSGYTF
TRBD1	TRBV16	.	TRBJ1-4	TGTGCCAGCAGCTCCCATACCGACAGGGCTGGTGAAAAACTGTTTTTT	CASSSHTDRAGEKLFF
TRBD2	TRBV11-3	once	TRBJ2-3	TGTGCCAGCAGCTTAGGGGGACTAGCGGGGGATACGCAGTATTTT	CASSLGGLAGDTQYF
.	TRBV24-1	.	TRBJ1-2	TGTGCCACCAGTCCGGCGACAGGTCATGGCTACACCTTC	CATSPATGHGYTF
TRBD1	TRBV5-1	once	TRBJ2-3	TGCGCCAGCAGCTCCCGGGACAGGGGCACAGATACGCAGTATTTT	CASSSRDRGTDTQYF
.	TRBV5-4	.	TRBJ1-1	TGTGCCAGCAGCTTGGGCTACACTGAAGCTTTCTTT	CASSLGYTEAFF
.	TRBV6-5	.	TRBJ2-1	TGTGCCAGCAGTTACTCCGGGGCCGAATACAATGAGCAGTTCTTC	CASSYSGAEYNEQFF
.	TRBV18	.	TRBJ1-3	TGTGCCAGCTCACCACAGTCGGGGCACTCTGGAAACACCATATATTTT	CASSPQSGHSGNTIYF
.	TRBV5-1	.	TRBJ1-1	TGCGCCAGCAGCTTGTCGGGCCGAGACCATGACACTTTCTTT	CASSLSGRDHDTFF
.	TRBV6-5	.	TRBJ1-2	TGTGCCAGCAGTTACCAAGCTGGCTCCCCTAACTATGGCTACACCTTC	CASSYQAGSPNYGYTF
.	TRBV6-2/TRBV6-3	.	TRBJ2-2	TGTGCCAGCAGTTACATAGATACCCGCACCGGGGAGCTGTTTTTT	CASSYIDTRTGELFF
.	TRBV24-1	.	TRBJ1-5	TGTGCCACCGCCTACGGAGGTAGCAATCAGCCCCAGCATTTT	CATAYGGSNQPQHF
TRBD2	TRBV19	.	TRBJ2-1	TGTGCCAGTAGTATCGCCCCCCGACTAGCGGGAGGTTACAATGAGCAGTTCTTC	CASSIAPRLAGGYNEQFF
TRBD2	TRBV9	.	TRBJ2-1	TGTGCCAGCAGCACAAGATCTAGCGGGAGATTCAATGAGCAGTTCTTC	CASSTRSSGRFNEQFF
.	TRBV28	.	TRBJ1-1	TGTGCCAGCAGCCCGCGCATGGTAAAAGCTTTCTTT	CASSPRMVKAFF
TRBD2	TRBV30	.	TRBJ2-2	TGTGCCCGGAGCGGGGGCAGATGGACCGGGGAGCTGTTTTTT	CARSGGRWTGELFF
TRBD2	TRBV5-5	once	TRBJ2-1	TGTGCCAGCAGCCTACTAGCGGGAGCTTACAATGAGCAGTTCTTC	CASSLLAGAYNEQFF
.	TRBV28	.	TRBJ1-1	TGTGCCAGCAGCTCGGGGGCCTCGAACACTGAAGCTTTCTTT	CASSSGASNTEAFF
.	TRBV2	once	TRBJ2-7	TGTGCCAGCAGTGATGGCCTGGCGGTCTCCTACGAGCAGTACTTC	CASSDGLAVSYEQYF
TRBD2	TRBV25-1	.	TRBJ2-1	TGTGCCAGCGGGGAGACTAGCGGGGGATACAATGAGCAGTTCTTC	CASGETSGGYNEQFF
.	TRBV19	.	TRBJ2-2	TGTGCCAGTAAGACGGGAGATGTCACCGGGGAGCTGTTTTTT	CASKTGDVTGELFF
.	TRBV9	.	TRBJ2-3	TGTGCCAGCAGCCCGACGGGGGATACGCAGTATTTT	CASSPTGDTQYF
TRBD2	TRBV24-1	.	TRBJ2-1	TGTGCCACCAGTGTTAGCGGGACCTACAATGAGCAGTTCTTC	CATSVSGTYNEQFF
.	TRBV7-3	once	TRBJ1-2	TGTGCCAGCAGCCCTGGACAAAACTATGGCTACACCTTC	CASSPGQNYGYTF
.	TRBV19	.	TRBJ1-1	TGTGCCAGTAGTATGGTGGTGGTTTTTAACACTGAAGCTTTCTTT	CASSMVVVFNTEAFF
TRBD2	TRBV5-1	.	TRBJ2-3	TGCGCCAGCAGCTTGGCCCTGACTAGCCAATGGGGAGATACGCAGTATTTT	CASSLALTSQWGDTQYF
TRBD2	TRBV10-1	.	TRBJ2-1	TGCGCCAGCAGTGACGAAACTAGCGGGAGTGCTCATGAGCAGTTCTTC	CASSDETSGSAHEQFF
.	TRBV6-1	.	TRBJ1-4	TGTGCCAGCAGTGTCAGGCTGACCGCAACTAATGAAAAACTGTTTTTT	CASSVRLTATNEKLFF
TRBD1	TRBV2	.	TRBJ1-2	TGTGCCAGCAGCGGTAGACAGGGGCCAAGTACTAACTATGGCTACACCTTC	CASSGRQGPSTNYGYTF
TRBD2	TRBV7-9	.	TRBJ2-2	TGTGCCAGCAGCTCCACACCCTATAGCGGGAGAGGGAACACCGGGGAGCTGTTTTTT	CASSSTPYSGRGNTGELFF
.	TRBV28	.	TRBJ2-5	TGTGCCAGCAGTCCCCTCTTTGACCAAGAGACCCAGTACTTC	CASSPLFDQETQYF
TRBD2	TRBV11-3	few	TRBJ2-5	TGTGCCAGCAGCTTAGGATCTAGCGGAGAGACCCAGTACTTC	CASSLGSSGETQYF